This T cell receptor beta chain originates from a study of T cell responses to AZD1222 COVID-19 vaccine. The repertoire was sequenced with immunoSEQ multiplex PCR; TCRdb's copy has only in-frame clones and lacks some. The sample consists of fewer than 130,000 clones, roughly 90% of them appearing once. With respect to this clone: Its antigen remains unknown.

Trimming stripped 2 bases from V and 6 bases from J, with 14 bases between. The CDR3 covers 14 residues. Germline V CDR1 and CDR2: MNHEY, SMNVEV (reference sequence). Study conclusions and caveats: Repertoires were sampled only after the peak T cell response. Across spike, vaccine-associated CD4 TCRs were found, dominant at 160-218 and 743-854. Only five or six individuals given AZD1222 were seropositive at baseline.

The TCR comes from an adult in good health. The V call is TRBV27, the J call TRBJ2-7, with D possibly being TRBD2 (6 bases). The source material was peripheral blood, sampled on day 0 of AZD1222 vaccination. In DNA form, the CDR3 reads TGTGCCAGCAGTTTAGAGGGGATCGGGGGCGAGCAGTACTTC. Translating it yields CASSLEGIGGEQYF.